The 32 T cell receptor beta chains reported below all come from one sample, sequenced in a study of brain T cells in children with intractable seizures (dated by TCRdb to the early 2020s). The time point label of this sample denotes: blood from clinic visit 5 months post-surgery; TSC patient then seizure free. Library preparation employed the immunoSEQ multiplex PCR assay. The source is immuneACCESS, and TCRdb retained only in-frame sequences with V and J called. Part of the clones is not carried over; for the studies checked, unresolved V genes explain less than half of this, and the remainder is unexplained. Counted in this sample were about 340,000 clones; roughly 92% of them appeared once. The leading ten clones occupy 5.7% of the sample. The specimen was peripheral blood, collected approximately 5 months after surgery. These TCRs come from a boy under two years old with tuberous sclerosis and intractable seizures.

This clone was picked up one time. The rearrangement links TRBV6-5 to TRBJ1-5; D is ambiguous. Deletions cut 0 bases from V and 4 bases from J, with 10 bases between. There are 15 residues in the CDR3. The germline gives CDR1 MNHEY, CDR2 SVGAGI. In DNA, the CDR3 is TGTGCCAGCAGTTACTCGATTTCGGCGAATCAGCCCCAGCATTTT. It specifies CASSYSISANQPQHF.

The chain has TRBV9 and TRBJ2-3; possibly TRBD2 for D (6 bases). V was trimmed by 0 bases and J by 2 bases, leaving 13 bases between them. There are 16 residues in the CDR3. Germline V CDR1 and CDR2: SGDLS, YYNGEE. The CDR3 sequence: CASSVGAGRSTDTQYF. CDR3 nucleotide sequence: TGTGCCAGCAGCGTAGGGGCAGGGAGGTCCACAGATACGCAGTATTTT.

The chain employs TRBV7-2 and TRBJ2-1; 7 nucleotides agree with TRBD2. CDR1 SGHTA and CDR2 FQGNSA come from the germline V gene. Trimming at V came to 4 bases and at J to 8 bases, leaving 14 bases not matched to a gene. The CDR3 has 16 residues. The CDR3 DNA follows: TGTGCCAGCAGCTCCCGCGGGGGACTCGCTCGCGATGAGCAGTTCTTC. Protein product: CASSSRGGLARDEQFF.

This chain links TRBV29-1 with TRBJ1-1; D possibly corresponds to TRBD1 (6 bases). The germline V gene encodes CDR1 SQVTM and CDR2 ANQGSEA. V was cut by 6 bases and J by 5 bases, with 16 bases left in between. The CDR3 covers 13 residues. CDR3 DNA: TGCAGCGTCCTGGGGGGGCGAGGAACTGAAGCTTTCTTT. This translates into CSVLGGRGTEAFF.

This rearrangement joins TRBV5-1 to TRBJ1-2; 7 nucleotides align to TRBD1. CDR1 SGHRS and CDR2 YFSETQ come from the germline V gene. J gave up 2 bases and V 0 bases, and 13 bases lay outside the gene matches. The CDR3 has 18 amino acids. CDR3 sequence: CASSLGLLNRGPNYGYTF. CDR3 DNA sequence: TGCGCCAGCAGCTTGGGCCTACTGAACAGGGGCCCAAACTATGGCTACACCTTC. Full variable domain (rest looked up from reference TRBV5-1 and TRBJ1-2): KAGVTQTPRYLIKTRGQQVTLSCSPISGHRSVSWYQQTPGQGLQFLFEYFSETQRNKGNFPGRFSGRQFSNSRSEMNVSTLELGDSALYLCASSLGLLNRGPNYGYTFGSGTRLTVV.

The chain uses TRBV20-1 and TRBJ2-1; 8 nucleotides align to TRBD1. In germline, CDR1 is DFQATT, CDR2 SNEGSKA (reference sequence). Germline trimming cut 6 bases from V and 13 bases from J; bases unmatched to any gene: 8. The CDR3 consists of 11 residues. CDR3 DNA sequence: TGCAGTGCAAATACAGGGGGAGTACAGTTCTTC. Translated, it gives CSANTGGVQFF.

The CDR3 protein is CASSPGQGPGEKLFF. The CDR3, as DNA: TGTGCCAGCAGCCCCGGACAGGGCCCTGGTGAAAAACTGTTTTTT. The V and J genes are TRBV4-2 and TRBJ1-4; 8 bases map to TRBD1. In germline, CDR1 is LGHNA, CDR2 YNFKEQ. With V trimmed by 4 bases and J by 7 bases, 8 bases remained unmatched. CDR3 length: 15 residues.

V and J are TRBV7-6 and TRBJ1-6; the D gene is possibly TRBD1 (5 bases). This CDR3 has 14 amino acids. Trimming cost V 0 bases and J 8 bases, with 8 bases left between them. Germline CDR1 SGHVS, CDR2 FNYEAQ. This CDR3 reads CASSLAGADSPLHF. In DNA form, the CDR3 reads TGTGCCAGCAGCTTAGCAGGGGCGGATTCACCCCTCCACTTT.

The chain is built from TRBV6-5 and TRBJ2-1; D not resolved. V was cut by 5 bases and J by 10 bases, with 21 bases left in between. CDR1 and CDR2 (germline): MNHEY, SVGAGI. CDR3 length equals 15 residues. Written as DNA, the CDR3 is TGTGCCAGCAGTCGGTCCCGAGGTTACACCGGCGAGCAGTTCTTC. Translated: CASSRSRGYTGEQFF.

This chain uses TRBV4-2 with TRBJ2-5; 10 bases match TRBD2. This CDR3 contains 17 residues. Per germline, CDR1 LGHNA and CDR2 YNFKEQ. Trimming cost V 0 bases and J 4 bases; bases outside gene matches: 8. The CDR3 loop is CASSQESLAGAAETQYF. The DNA of the CDR3 is TGTGCCAGCAGCCAAGAAAGCCTAGCGGGAGCTGCAGAGACCCAGTACTTC.

The V and J genes are TRBV6-5 and TRBJ2-7; possibly TRBD1 for D (6 bases). The germline V gene has CDR1 MNHEY and CDR2 SVGAGI. V was cut by 9 bases and J by 2 bases, with 17 bases left in between. The CDR3 has 14 amino acids. CDR3 sequence (DNA): TGTGCCAGTTCGGGGACACAACGCGCCTACGAGCAGTACTTC. It encodes CASSGTQRAYEQYF.

This clone occurred once. The chain has TRBV6-5 and TRBJ1-2; D is unclear. The ends were cut back, 4 bases at V and 8 bases at J, with 8 bases in the middle. The germline gives CDR1 MNHEY, CDR2 SVGAGI. The CDR3 spans 11 residues. The CDR3 sequence is CASSSKGGYTF. The CDR3 coding sequence is TGTGCCAGCAGTTCCAAGGGCGGCTACACCTTC.

Turning to this clone: At the DNA level, this CDR3 is encoded by other sequences in the same sample as well. The chain joins TRBV27 to TRBJ2-2; D ambiguous. The V gene lost 2 bases and the J gene lost 5 bases, with 3 bases spanning the gap. The germline CDR1 and CDR2 sequences are MNHEY and SMNVEV (reference sequence). The CDR3 sequence is 12 residues long. CDR3 loop: CASSLGTGELFF. The CDR3 coding sequence is TGTGCCAGCAGTTTAGGTACCGGGGAGCTGTTTTTT.

The rearrangement uses TRBV5-1 and TRBJ2-4; a weak D match, TRBD2 (5 bases). The germline V gene has CDR1 SGHRS and CDR2 YFSETQ. This CDR3 is built from 13 residues. V gave up 1 base and J gave up 5 bases, with 7 bases separating them. CDR3 region: CASSLSGENIQYF. The DNA for the CDR3 is TGCGCCAGCAGCTTGAGCGGTGAAAACATTCAGTACTTC.

The chain is built from TRBV10-3 and TRBJ2-3; TRBD2 agrees at 9 bases. Per germline, CDR1 ENHRY and CDR2 SYGVKD. Trimming at V came to 4 bases and at J to 0 bases, leaving 2 bases not matched to a gene. This CDR3 is built from 15 residues. The CDR3 sequence is CAISGLAGSTDTQYF. The CDR3 nucleotides are TGTGCCATCAGTGGTCTAGCGGGAAGCACAGATACGCAGTATTTT.

This chain uses TRBV30 with TRBJ2-1, with 7 bases that match TRBD1. Germline V gene sequence: CDR1 GTSNPN, CDR2 SVGIG (reference sequence). The trim removed 1 base at V and 3 bases at J, leaving 0 bases unmatched. The CDR3 is made up of 13 amino acids. CDR3 bases: TGTGCCTGGAGTGGACAGGGCTACAATGAGCAGTTCTTC. The encoded protein is CAWSGQGYNEQFF.

The chain employs TRBV30 and TRBJ1-1; D is perhaps TRBD1 (6 bases). The V end was cut by 0 bases, the J end by 3 bases, with 11 bases between. CDR3 length: 14 residues. The V gene's germline CDR1 is GTSNPN and CDR2 SVGIG (reference sequence). The chain's CDR3 is CAWSVPDRYTEAFF. In DNA, the CDR3 is TGTGCCTGGAGTGTACCCGACAGGTACACTGAAGCTTTCTTT.

The chain combines TRBV21-1 with TRBJ1-3. TRBV21-1 is marked as a pseudogene. CDR3 length equals 15 residues. The CDR3 DNA sequence: TGTGCCAGCAGCAAAAGGCGGACGTTCGGAAACACCATATATTTT. Its protein product is CASSKRRTFGNTIYF.

The chain is built from TRBV20-1 and TRBJ1-2, with D tentatively TRBD1 (6 bases). The CDR3 totals 11 residues. CDR1 and CDR2 (germline): DFQATT, SNEGSKA (reference sequence). Here the CDR3 reads CRTGPNYGYTF. CDR3 nucleotides: TGCAGGACAGGACCTAACTATGGCTACACCTTC.

This clone was found a few times. This sequence joins TRBV19 and TRBJ2-7; D gene unclear. The CDR3 totals 13 residues. V shed 3 bases and J shed 3 bases, with 9 bases lying between them. Per germline, CDR1 LNHDA and CDR2 SQIVND (reference sequence). CDR3 residues: CASSIGPRYEQYF. CDR3 DNA sequence: TGTGCCAGTAGTATCGGACCCCGCTACGAGCAGTACTTC.

The chain recombines TRBV7-3 with TRBJ2-7; D may be TRBD1 or TRBD2 (6 bases each). Germline-derived CDR1 and CDR2 are SGHTA and FQGTGA. The CDR3 is 11 amino acids. With 5 bases removed from V and 7 bases from J, the gap between germline ends came to 9 bases. The CDR3 here is CASSQGGEQYF. The CDR3 coding sequence is TGTGCCAGCAGCCAAGGGGGGGAGCAGTACTTC.

This rearrangement joins TRBV29-1 to TRBJ2-5, with D perhaps matching TRBD2 (6 bases). This CDR3 has 12 residues. V lost 2 bases, J lost 5 bases, and 9 bases lay in between. Germline loops: CDR1 SQVTM, CDR2 ANQGSEA. The CDR3 region is CSVESSGETQYF. The CDR3 DNA is TGCAGCGTTGAATCCAGCGGGGAGACCCAGTACTTC.

This chain joins TRBV6-5 and TRBJ1-2, with D possibly matching TRBD1 (5 bases). CDR1 MNHEY and CDR2 SVGAGI come from the germline V gene. V lost 5 bases and J 4 bases, leaving 11 bases between the germline ends. This CDR3 has 13 residues. The CDR3 DNA reads as TGTGCCAGCAGTACCTCAGGGACCTATGGCTACACCTTC. Residues: CASSTSGTYGYTF.

The rearrangement links TRBV2 to TRBJ1-2; no reliable D call. Germline CDR1 is SNHLY and CDR2 is FYNNEI. The V gene lost 2 bases and the J gene lost 4 bases, with 11 bases spanning the gap. CDR3 size: 14 residues. Here the CDR3 reads CASSEYGTTYGYTF. The DNA of the CDR3 is TGTGCCAGCAGTGAATACGGCACCACCTATGGCTACACCTTC.

This sequence joins TRBV19 and TRBJ1-3, with D possibly being TRBD1 (6 bases). Germline assignment: CDR1 LNHDA and CDR2 SQIVND (reference sequence). The ends were cut back, 10 bases at V and 0 bases at J, with 13 bases in the middle. The CDR3 sequence is 14 residues long. Written as DNA, the CDR3 is TGTGCCACTGTATTGGGGGCCTCTGGAAACACCATATATTTT. This gives the protein CATVLGASGNTIYF. The full variable domain, completed using reference TRBV19 and TRBJ1-3, is DGGITQSPKYLFRKEGQNVTLSCEQNLNHDAMYWYRQDPGQGLRLIYYSQIVNDFQKGDIAEGYSVSREKKESFPLTVTSAQKNPTAFYLCATVLGASGNTIYFGEGSWLTVV.

Concerning this clone itself: In the same sample, other DNA sequences code for this CDR3. The V gene is TRBV3-1 (or the pseudogene TRBV3-2), the J gene TRBJ2-7, with a tentative D call TRBD1 (6 bases). The CDR3 covers 14 residues. Germline V gene sequence: CDR1 LGHDT, CDR2 YNNKEL (reference sequence). Deletions cut 1 base from V and 3 bases from J, with 10 bases between. The CDR3 DNA is TGTGCCAGCAGCCAAGGAATAGGGGGCTACGAGCAGTACTTC. Translated: CASSQGIGGYEQYF.

This clone was detected once. This rearrangement joins TRBV7-9 to TRBJ2-1, with a possible D match to TRBD2 (5 bases). CDR1 and CDR2 (germline): SEHNR, FQNEAQ (reference sequence). The germline V and J ends were trimmed by 2 bases and 8 bases, with 16 bases remaining between them. This CDR3 spans 15 amino acids. This chain's CDR3 is CASSLWETNFDEQFF. The CDR3 bases are TGTGCCAGCAGCTTATGGGAGACCAACTTCGATGAGCAGTTCTTC.

The chain links TRBV5-8 to TRBJ1-2; TRBD1 agrees at 9 bases. This CDR3 is built from 15 residues. In germline, CDR1 is SGHTS, CDR2 YDEGEE. Losses at the gene ends were 4 bases for V and 6 bases for J; bases not matched to a gene: 10. This chain's CDR3 is CASSHDRGYGDGYTF. The CDR3 DNA follows: TGTGCCAGCAGCCACGACAGGGGGTACGGGGATGGCTACACCTTC.

This clone came up once. The rearrangement joins TRBV29-1 to TRBJ1-1; 7 bases agree with TRBD1. This CDR3 is 15 amino acids long. The germline V gene encodes CDR1 SQVTM and CDR2 ANQGSEA. Unmatched junction bases numbered 9, after V lost 5 bases and J lost 0 bases. Here the CDR3 DNA reads TGCAGCGTTTCGGGGGGACAGCTTATGAACACTGAAGCTTTCTTT. Protein sequence: CSVSGGQLMNTEAFF.

The chain recombines TRBV20-1 with TRBJ2-7; 11 bases are shared with TRBD2. This CDR3 region has 13 residues. V was clipped by 3 bases and J by 3 bases; unmatched bases: 1. Germline CDR1 reads DFQATT; CDR2 reads SNEGSKA (reference sequence). The CDR3 is CSASGTSGYEQYF. DNA for the CDR3: TGCAGTGCTAGTGGGACTAGCGGCTACGAGCAGTACTTC.

The rearrangement links TRBV5-4 to TRBJ1-2, with a possible D match to TRBD1 (5 bases). The germline V gene has CDR1 SGHNT and CDR2 YYREEE (reference sequence). This CDR3 contains 15 residues. V was shortened by 4 bases and J by 8 bases, with 21 bases between the two germline ends. The CDR3 DNA follows: TGTGCCAGCAGCCCCTCGGGGGGGAGGCCTAGGGGCTACACCTTC. It translates to CASSPSGGRPRGYTF.

Turning to this clone: This CDR3 is also generated by other DNA sequences in the sample. This chain joins TRBV27 and TRBJ2-7; D may correspond to TRBD1 or TRBD2 (5 bases each). This CDR3 is 14 amino acids long. Germline-derived CDR1 and CDR2 are MNHEY and SMNVEV (reference sequence). The V gene lost 6 bases and the J gene lost 2 bases, with 14 bases spanning the gap. The CDR3 spells CASSLPGPTYEQYF. Written as DNA, the CDR3 is TGTGCCAGCAGCCTGCCGGGGCCCACCTACGAGCAGTACTTC.